The 32 T cell receptor beta chains given below trace back to one sample, sequenced in a study of human T cells and chemical hapten exposure. TCRdb analysed the RACE reads with MiXCR anew, one entry per CDR3 protein. The sample includes around 70,000 distinct CDR3 sequences, more than 9.5% seen only once; the top ten take more than 1.3%. Time point of the sample: patch test 3, about 24 weeks after DPC sensitization. Treatment indicated: therapeutic diphenylcyclopropenone sensitization with weekly scalp DPC. The sample was whole blood, taken in connection with sensitization to the hapten diphenylcyclopropenone (DPC). These receptors were obtained from a woman in her forties or fifties with alopecia areata. Some clones in this sample may be carry-over from other donors' samples.

The sample holds a few counts of this clonotype. The rearrangement links TRBV20-1 to TRBJ2-7; D might be TRBD2 (5 bases). Germline V lookup: CDR1 DFQATT, CDR2 SNEGSKA (reference sequence). The CDR3 sequence is 10 residues long. The CDR3 region has the DNA TGCAGCCCCCTCGGGAACGAGCAGTACTTC. Protein sequence: CSPLGNEQYF.

The chain couples TRBV14 to TRBJ2-3; D is unclear. CDR1 is SGHDN, CDR2 FVKESK, per germline. The CDR3 loop spans 13 amino acids. Between the trimmed V and J ends, which lost 6 bases and 3 bases, there was a span of 10 bases. The CDR3 reads CASRRQPTDTQYF. The CDR3 bases are TGTGCCAGCAGACGGCAGCCGACAGATACGCAGTATTTT.

The rearrangement joins TRBV24-1 to TRBJ2-7, with 9 bases aligning to TRBD1. Germline lookup yields CDR1 KGHDR and CDR2 SFDVKD. The CDR3 runs to 15 residues. J was trimmed by 4 bases and V by 3 bases; bases with no gene match: 6. DNA for the CDR3: TGTGCCACCAGTGATACCGGGACAGGGACTTACGAGCAGTACTTC. Its translation is CATSDTGTGTYEQYF.

This rearrangement joins TRBV6-6 to TRBJ1-2, with 8 positions matching TRBD1. V shed 2 bases, J shed 5 bases, and the junction held 10 bases outside the gene matches. Germline CDR1 MNHNY, CDR2 SVGAGI (reference sequence). This CDR3 is built from 16 residues. The CDR3: CASSYEQGAFVYGYTF. The CDR3 DNA is TGTGCCAGCAGTTACGAGCAGGGGGCGTTCGTTTATGGCTACACCTTC.

Ten or more counts support this clonotype. V usage is TRBV29-1 and J usage is TRBJ2-7; maybe TRBD1 (6 bases). The germline gives CDR1 SQVTM, CDR2 ANQGSEA. The CDR3 consists of 13 residues. With 4 bases removed from V and 1 base from J, the gap between germline ends came to 11 bases. The CDR3 sequence: CSVVSRGSYEQYF. DNA for the CDR3: TGCAGCGTTGTATCTAGGGGGTCCTACGAGCAGTACTTC.

As for this clonotype: This clone may be a read error of a much larger clone one base away. The rearrangement joins TRBV14 to TRBJ1-1, with D tentatively TRBD1 (5 bases). The germline gives CDR1 SGHDN, CDR2 FVKESK. The CDR3 runs to 13 residues. The CDR3 is CARSRQPNTEAFF. The CDR3, as DNA: TGTGCCAGGAGCCGACAGCCGAACACTGAAGCTTTCTTT.

V is TRBV11-2 and J is TRBJ2-1; the D is unclear. Trimming removed 6 bases at V and 5 bases at J, with 11 bases between. The CDR3 runs 13 residues. CDR1 SGHAT and CDR2 FQNNGV come from the germline V gene. CDR3 sequence (DNA): TGTGCCAGCAGGAAGACTGGAGACAATGAGCAGTTCTTC. This codes for CASRKTGDNEQFF.

This clonotype was found many times. V usage is TRBV7-2 and J usage is TRBJ1-2, with a tentative D call TRBD1 (5 bases). The germline V gene encodes CDR1 SGHTA and CDR2 FQGNSA. V shed 5 bases and J shed 5 bases, with 18 bases lying between them. The CDR3 is 15 amino acids. CDR3 in amino acids: CASSLNRLLGYGYTF. The CDR3 DNA follows: TGTGCCAGCAGCCTTAACAGGCTCCTGGGGTATGGCTACACCTTC.

The CDR3 loop is CASSRPPGPASYEQYF. In nucleotides, the CDR3 is TGTGCCAGCAGTAGACCTCCAGGACCGGCCTCCTACGAGCAGTACTTC. The V gene is TRBV28, the J gene TRBJ2-7; D is unresolved. The CDR3 is 16 residues long. V was cut by 5 bases and J by 0 bases, with 17 bases left in between. Germline assignment: CDR1 MDHEN and CDR2 SYDVKM.

The table lists this clonotype with a few counts. The genes are TRBV25-1 and TRBJ1-1; D is uncertain. Deletions cut 3 bases from V and 4 bases from J, with 9 bases between. The length of the CDR3 is 13 residues. The V gene's germline CDR1 is MGHDK and CDR2 SYGVNS. The CDR3 sequence: CASSDRKSTEAFF. The CDR3 DNA reads TGTGCCAGCAGTGACCGAAAATCCACTGAAGCTTTCTTT.

This clonotype was detected ten times or more. The chain employs TRBV5-1 and TRBJ1-1; possibly TRBD1 for D (5 bases). V was pared by 4 bases and J by 4 bases, with 20 bases between. Germline V gene data show CDR1 as SGHRS and CDR2 as YFSETQ. This CDR3 spans 16 amino acids. DNA for the CDR3: TGCGCCAGCAGCGCAAACGGCGGGGCGAGGGGCACTGAAGCTTTCTTT. It codes for CASSANGGARGTEAFF.

This clonotype was observed a few times. The chain uses TRBV6-2 or TRBV6-3 and TRBJ2-7; D is unclear. The CDR3 contains 16 residues. Germline V gene data show CDR1 as MNHEY and CDR2 as SVGEGT. V lost 0 bases to trimming and J lost 2 bases, with 14 bases between them. The CDR3 region has the DNA TGTGCCAGCAGTTACTCTTCGCGGAACCCGGCCTACGAGCAGTACTTC. It encodes CASSYSSRNPAYEQYF.

V gene TRBV28 combines with J gene TRBJ2-7, with 7 bases fitting TRBD1. The CDR3 is made up of 12 amino acids. Trimming at V came to 9 bases and at J to 2 bases, leaving 4 bases not matched to a gene. The germline V gene encodes CDR1 MDHEN and CDR2 SYDVKM. The CDR3: CASRQGTYEQYF. CDR3 in DNA: TGTGCCAGTAGACAGGGAACCTACGAGCAGTACTTC.

This clonotype has just a few counts. The DNA for the CDR3 is TGTGCCAGCAGTTTTAACGGTTTCGGATATGGCTACACCTTC. This encodes CASSFNGFGYGYTF. This rearrangement joins TRBV28 to TRBJ1-2; no reliable D call. Germline lookup yields CDR1 MDHEN and CDR2 SYDVKM. V lost 3 bases, J lost 5 bases, and 13 bases lay in between. There are 14 residues in the CDR3.

This clonotype was observed a few times. The CDR3: CASSLAGGHGNEQFF. CDR3 nucleotide sequence: TGTGCCAGCAGCCTAGCGGGAGGGCATGGCAATGAGCAGTTCTTC. This rearrangement joins TRBV5-4 to TRBJ2-1; 12 bases match TRBD2. Germline CDR1 SGHNT, CDR2 YYREEE (reference sequence). Germline trimming cut 4 bases from V and 6 bases from J; bases unmatched to any gene: 5. This CDR3 has 15 amino acids.

The chain uses TRBV2 and TRBJ2-1; perhaps D is TRBD1 or TRBD2 (5 bases each). Germline V gene data show CDR1 as SNHLY and CDR2 as FYNNEI. The CDR3 consists of 15 residues. The V end was cut by 5 bases, the J end by 5 bases, with 16 bases between. The CDR3 sequence is CASSKRGGPNNEQFF. CDR3 nucleotides: TGTGCCAGCAGTAAGCGTGGGGGTCCTAACAATGAGCAGTTCTTC. Complete variable domain (other parts from reference TRBV2 and TRBJ2-1): EPEVTQTPSHQVTQMGQEVILRCVPISNHLYFYWYRQILGQKVEFLVSFYNNEISEKSEIFDDQFSVERPDGSNFTLKIRSTKLEDSAMYFCASSKRGGPNNEQFFGPGTRLTVL.

This clonotype has ten or more counts. V usage is TRBV19 and J usage is TRBJ2-3; TRBD2 aligns across 9 bases. Trimming took 5 bases from V and 4 from J; bases not matched to a gene: 1. Germline assignment: CDR1 LNHDA and CDR2 SQIVND (reference sequence). This CDR3 contains 13 residues. The CDR3 DNA sequence: TGTGCCAGTAGTTTAGCGGGAGCAGATACGCAGTATTTT. Its translation is CASSLAGADTQYF. The full variable domain, rest sourced from reference TRBV19 and TRBJ2-3, is DGGITQSPKYLFRKEGQNVTLSCEQNLNHDAMYWYRQDPGQGLRLIYYSQIVNDFQKGDIAEGYSVSREKKESFPLTVTSAQKNPTAFYLCASSLAGADTQYFGPGTRLTVL.

This clonotype was seen at least ten times. The junction departs from germline at one end; a sequencing error may be responsible. The CDR3 DNA follows: TGTGCCAGCAGCCTAGCCCTAGGGACAGGGAAGGTAAACACTGAAGCTTTCTTT. It yields the protein CASSLALGTGKVNTEAFF. This sequence joins TRBV7-6 and TRBJ1-1; 9 nucleotides match TRBD1. The CDR3 is made up of 18 amino acids. CDR1 is SGHVS, CDR2 FNYEAQ, per germline.

In this sample, this clonotype turned up a few times. The V gene is TRBV11-2, the J gene TRBJ2-4, with no clear D. Germline V gives CDR1 SGHAT, CDR2 FQNNGV. V was cut by 2 bases and J by 7 bases, with 15 bases left in between. This CDR3 has 15 amino acids. In DNA form, the CDR3 reads TGTGCCAGCAGCTTATTTAAGACGGTCGGCAACATTCAGTACTTC. It encodes CASSLFKTVGNIQYF.

At least ten counts were recorded for this clonotype. The chain combines TRBV27 with TRBJ1-2, with D perhaps TRBD1 (5 bases). The germline CDR1 and CDR2 sequences are MNHEY and SMNVEV (reference sequence). The CDR3 length is 14 residues. The ends were cut back, 5 bases at V and 6 bases at J, with 16 bases in the middle. The CDR3 sequence: CASSPLGVRDGYTF. DNA for the CDR3: TGTGCCAGCAGTCCCCTAGGGGTGAGGGATGGCTACACCTTC.

This clonotype came up a few times. This sequence joins TRBV7-9 and TRBJ2-5; D might be TRBD1 (7 bases). This CDR3 has 15 amino acids. Trimming shortened V by 7 bases and J by 2 bases, and 17 bases separated the two germline ends. Germline V gives CDR1 SEHNR, CDR2 FQNEAQ (reference sequence). The CDR3 region is CASNTGEVLQETQYF. The DNA for the CDR3 is TGTGCCAGCAACACAGGGGAGGTCCTTCAAGAGACCCAGTACTTC.

The chain recombines TRBV5-4 with TRBJ2-5; 10 nucleotides match TRBD2. CDR1 and CDR2 from the germline V gene are SGHNT and YYREEE (reference sequence). The CDR3 has 16 amino acids. The J segment lost 1 base and the V segment lost 4 bases, leaving 7 bases of the junction unmatched. The CDR3 sequence is CASSIRLAGSQETQYF. In nucleotides, the CDR3 is TGTGCCAGCAGCATACGACTAGCGGGTTCCCAAGAGACCCAGTACTTC.

This clonotype was picked up many times. The chain links TRBV7-9 to TRBJ1-1, with 9 nucleotides matching TRBD1. V lost 2 bases to trimming and J lost 6 bases; unmatched junction nucleotides: 10. From germline, CDR1 is SEHNR and CDR2 FQNEAQ (reference sequence). This CDR3 is built from 16 residues. DNA for the CDR3: TGTGCCAGCAGCTTAATCGAGGACAGGGGTTTGTCTGAAGCTTTCTTT. Translation gives CASSLIEDRGLSEAFF.

This clonotype was seen a few times. This rearrangement joins TRBV28 to TRBJ2-5; D unresolved. CDR1 and CDR2 from the germline V gene are MDHEN and SYDVKM. V was shortened by 6 bases and J by 5 bases, with 10 bases between the two germline ends. The length of the CDR3 is 12 residues. CDR3 nucleotide sequence: TGTGCCAGCAGGGGCGGTGATGAGACCCAGTACTTC. Residues: CASRGGDETQYF.

The chain has TRBV11-2 and TRBJ2-4; D unclear. Germline CDR1 SGHAT, CDR2 FQNNGV. This CDR3 has 15 amino acids. Between the trimmed V and J ends, which lost 4 bases and 1 base, there was a span of 11 bases. In DNA, the CDR3 is TGTGCCAGCAGCTCAGGATCCCTGGCCAAAAACATTCAGTACTTC. This encodes CASSSGSLAKNIQYF.

The table lists this clonotype with a few counts. The chain uses TRBV20-1 and TRBJ2-3, with a possible D match to TRBD1 (6 bases). The V gene's germline CDR1 is DFQATT and CDR2 SNEGSKA (reference sequence). The CDR3 spans 14 residues. V was shortened by 3 bases and J by 2 bases, with 12 bases between the two germline ends. The CDR3: CSARMGHSTDTQYF. CDR3 coding DNA: TGCAGTGCTAGGATGGGACACTCCACAGATACGCAGTATTTT.

In this sample, this clonotype turned up many times. The V call is TRBV5-5, the J call TRBJ2-3; D call uncertain. The CDR3 loop spans 14 amino acids. Germline V gene data show CDR1 as SGHKS and CDR2 as YYEKEE (reference sequence). Trimming took 0 bases from V and 2 from J, leaving 7 bases between them. This chain's CDR3 is CASSLVQYTDTQYF. DNA of the CDR3: TGTGCCAGCAGCTTGGTGCAGTACACAGATACGCAGTATTTT.

This clonotype was counted many times. V usage is TRBV6-1 and J usage is TRBJ1-1; D may be TRBD1 (6 bases). The CDR3 extends over 15 amino acids. The germline CDR1 and CDR2 sequences are MNHNS and SASEGT. V was trimmed by 4 bases and J by 0 bases, leaving 12 bases between them. The CDR3 DNA reads TGTGCCAGCAGTGTGACAGGAGGGGTGAACACTGAAGCTTTCTTT. This gives the protein CASSVTGGVNTEAFF.

In the case of this clonotype: Given a much more abundant clone one base away, this may be a read error. V gene TRBV11-2 combines with J gene TRBJ1-2; TRBD1 aligns across 7 bases. Germline V CDR1 and CDR2: SGHAT, FQNNGV. The trim removed 4 bases at V and 2 bases at J, leaving 4 bases unmatched. CDR3 size: 14 residues. As DNA, the CDR3 is TGTGCCAGCAGCTCAACAGGGGACAACTATGGCTACACCTTC. It specifies CASSSTGDNYGYTF. The whole variable domain, filled in from reference TRBV11-2 and TRBJ1-2, reads EAGVAQSPRYKIIEKRQSVAFWCNPISGHATLYWYQQILGQGPKLLIQFQNNGVVDDSQLPKDRFSAERLKGVDSTLKIQPAKLEDSAVYLCASSSTGDNYGYTFGSGTRLTVV.

This rearrangement joins TRBV18 to TRBJ1-4; possibly TRBD1 for D (5 bases). The germline gives CDR1 KGHSH, CDR2 LQKENI. V lost 3 bases and J 6 bases, leaving 11 bases between the germline ends. This CDR3 is 14 amino acids long. The CDR3 sequence: CASSPSQGDEKLFF. The CDR3 coding sequence is TGTGCCAGCTCACCGTCGCAGGGAGATGAAAAACTGTTTTTT.

The chain carries TRBV19 and TRBJ1-5, with D possibly matching TRBD1 (5 bases). CDR1 and CDR2 (germline): LNHDA, SQIVND (reference sequence). The CDR3 consists of 14 residues. The V end lost 3 bases, the J end lost 4 bases, and 10 bases lay between the germline ends. The CDR3 DNA reads as TGTGCCAGTAGTATTTGGCAGGGTAATCAGCCCCAGCATTTT. It translates to CASSIWQGNQPQHF.

This clonotype was seen more than once but under ten times. The rearrangement uses TRBV11-1 and TRBJ2-3; no clear D gene. Germline assignment: CDR1 SGHAT and CDR2 FQDESV (reference sequence). Trimming removed 4 bases at V and 2 bases at J, with 13 bases between. The CDR3 length is 15 residues. CDR3 DNA: TGTGCCAGCAGCTCCCGGACCGACAACACAGATACGCAGTATTTT. It codes for CASSSRTDNTDTQYF. The whole variable domain, remainder taken from reference TRBV11-1 and TRBJ2-3, is EAEVAQSPRYKITEKSQAVAFWCDPISGHATLYWYRQILGQGPELLVQFQDESVVDDSQLPKDRFSAERLKGVDSTLKIQPAELGDSAMYLCASSSRTDNTDTQYFGPGTRLTVL.